This TCR beta chain was documented in a study of tissue T cells after allogeneic stem cell transplantation. Sample time point: mouse harvest day 7 after allogeneic transplant. Each mouse received 10^7 T-cell-depleted marrow cells plus 10^6 splenic CD5+ T cells by tail vein. Tissues came from B6→BALB/c major-mismatch GVHD mice at day 7 or 14. As regards this clone: This may stem from a read error, because a much larger clone lies one nucleotide away. The gene names here belong to mouse. Coverage ceases 1 residue before the CDR3 finishes, and the germline J gene fills in the end.

Here immunoSEQ multiplex PCR was the method, and the copy in TCRdb shows in-frame clones only, minus some. The sample records 6,500 to 8,000 clones, roughly 47% being singletons. The germline CDR1 and CDR2 sequences are NSHNY and SYGAGN. The CDR3 has 11 amino acids. The V end was cut by 0 bases, the J end by 7 bases, with 5 bases between. Material for sequencing was gut tissue. The origin of this receptor is a female BALB/c mouse given C57BL/6 T cells with graft-versus-host disease after an allogeneic hematopoietic cell transplant. This chain joins TRBV13-1 and TRBJ2-7, with D uncertain. The CDR3 loop is CASSDAGEQYF. CDR3 DNA, as far as it was read: TGTGCCAGCAGTGATGCGGGCGAACAGTAC.